The 24 T cell receptor beta chains reported below all come from one sample, sequenced in a study of T cell responses to AZD1222 COVID-19 vaccine. The assay was immunoSEQ multiplex PCR, and TCRdb's table has in-frame clones only and misses some. This table has some 140,000 clones, roughly 90% appearing once. Material: peripheral blood, obtained on day 0 of AZD1222 vaccination. The receptors shown here come from an adult in good health.

The V call is TRBV6-6, the J call TRBJ1-1; D is uncertain. This CDR3 spans 11 amino acids. V dropped 6 bases and J dropped 1 base, with 3 bases sitting between them. Germline CDR1 and CDR2: MNHNY and SVGAGI (reference sequence). The CDR3 reads CASRANTEAFF. For the CDR3, the DNA is TGTGCCAGCAGGGCGAACACTGAAGCTTTCTTT.

The chain is built from TRBV5-4 and TRBJ1-1; no reliable D call. This CDR3 has 15 amino acids. Trimming removed 0 bases from V and 5 bases from J, with 14 bases in between. From germline, CDR1 is SGHNT and CDR2 YYREEE (reference sequence). CDR3 amino acids: CASSLGVNRRTEAFF. The CDR3 bases are TGTGCCAGCAGCTTGGGTGTCAACCGGAGGACTGAAGCTTTCTTT.

The chain recombines TRBV7-2 with TRBJ1-3; D is unresolved. The germline gives CDR1 SGHTA, CDR2 FQGNSA. Between the trimmed V and J ends, which lost 1 base and 4 bases, there was a span of 2 bases. The CDR3 runs to 12 residues. This chain's CDR3 is CASSLDGNTIYF. The CDR3 DNA reads TGTGCCAGCAGCTTAGACGGAAACACCATATATTTT.

J is TRBJ2-7 and V is TRBV19; TRBD1 might be the D (5 bases). Trimming cost V 3 bases and J 5 bases, with 14 bases left between them. Per the germline V gene, CDR1 is LNHDA and CDR2 is SQIVND (reference sequence). The CDR3 contains 14 residues. The CDR3 nucleotides read TGTGCCAGTAGTATTAGGTGGCAGGGCCACGAGCAGTACTTC. This gives the protein CASSIRWQGHEQYF.

This clone was seen only a few times. The rearrangement uses TRBV27 and TRBJ2-7, with 8 bases fitting TRBD1. The CDR3 is 14 residues long. V dropped 6 bases and J dropped 6; count of bases not matched to a gene: 10. Germline values: CDR1 MNHEY, CDR2 SMNVEV (reference sequence). CDR3 nucleotide sequence: TGTGCCAGCAGACCTACAGGGGGGAACAGCGAGCAGTACTTC. Encoded protein: CASRPTGGNSEQYF.

The V call is TRBV27, the J call TRBJ1-5; D is ambiguous. The CDR3 extends over 18 amino acids. Per the germline V gene, CDR1 is MNHEY and CDR2 is SMNVEV (reference sequence). Trimming left V 2 bases short and J 0 bases short, with 17 bases between. Here the CDR3 DNA reads TGTGCCAGCAGTTTAATGAGACTCCAAGCATATAGCAATCAGCCCCAGCATTTT. As protein: CASSLMRLQAYSNQPQHF.

In this sample, this clone turned up once. The chain has TRBV12-3 or TRBV12-4 and TRBJ1-2, with D unclear. V was cut by 8 bases and J by 4 bases, with 14 bases left in between. This CDR3 is built from 13 residues. The CDR3 nucleotides read TGTGCCAGCTCCTTAACCGGGCCCTATGGCTACACCTTC. This gives the protein CASSLTGPYGYTF.

The chain has TRBV5-8 and TRBJ1-6, with D uncertain. The CDR3 is 13 residues long. V dropped 1 base and J dropped 5 bases, with 4 bases sitting between them. Germline loops: CDR1 SGHTS, CDR2 YDEGEE. The CDR3 loop reads CASSLRDNSPLHF. The CDR3 bases are TGTGCCAGCAGCTTGAGGGATAATTCACCCCTCCACTTT.

The chain couples TRBV5-1 to TRBJ1-5; possible D gene TRBD1, 5 bases. Germline V CDR1 and CDR2: SGHRS, YFSETQ. The CDR3 contains 14 residues. Trimming took off 0 bases at V and 10 bases at J, with 14 bases between the two ends. The CDR3 sequence: CASSLDPGSFPQHF. DNA for the CDR3: TGCGCCAGCAGCTTGGACCCAGGGTCGTTTCCCCAGCATTTT.

The chain combines TRBV19 with TRBJ1-1; TRBD1 is a possible D gene (6 bases). Trimming shortened V by 5 bases and J by 5 bases, and 15 bases separated the two germline ends. The germline V gene has CDR1 LNHDA and CDR2 SQIVND (reference sequence). The CDR3 is made up of 14 amino acids. CDR3 DNA: TGTGCCAGTAGTCTAACAGGGCAGGGGACTGAAGCTTTCTTT. This gives the protein CASSLTGQGTEAFF.

The chain couples TRBV30 to TRBJ2-7; D is unresolved. The CDR3 is made up of 12 amino acids. Trimming removed 0 bases from V and 6 bases from J, with 9 bases in between. Germline V gene sequence: CDR1 GTSNPN, CDR2 SVGIG (reference sequence). The CDR3 DNA is TGTGCCTGGAGTGTCTTCTCACGCGAGCAGTACTTC. Amino acid sequence: CAWSVFSREQYF.

The chain links TRBV4-3 to TRBJ2-4, with 12 bases identical to TRBD2. V shed 5 bases and J 7 bases; nucleotides not matched to a gene: 9. Germline V gene sequence: CDR1 LGHNA, CDR2 YSLEER. The CDR3 is 16 residues long. CDR3 sequence (DNA): TGCGCCAGCAGCGCCAGACTAGCGGGAGAGGGGAACATTCAGTACTTC. It codes for CASSARLAGEGNIQYF.

The V gene is TRBV11-3, the J gene TRBJ2-1; D unresolved. V lost 7 bases to trimming and J lost 8 bases, with 15 bases between them. The CDR3 extends over 13 amino acids. Germline V gives CDR1 SGHNT, CDR2 YENEEA. The CDR3 loop is CASNRDGIHEQFF. The DNA of the CDR3 is TGTGCCAGCAATAGAGATGGGATCCATGAGCAGTTCTTC.

This sequence joins TRBV6-2 or TRBV6-3 and TRBJ2-7, with 7 bases aligning to TRBD1. J was trimmed by 1 base and V by 6 bases; bases with no gene match: 15. The CDR3 totals 17 residues. The germline V gene encodes CDR1 MNHEY and CDR2 SVGEGT. This CDR3 reads CASSPRPGQPLSYEQYF. The CDR3 region has the DNA TGTGCCAGCAGCCCGAGGCCGGGACAGCCGCTGTCCTACGAGCAGTACTTC.

The chain uses TRBV18 and TRBJ2-7; tentative D call: TRBD1 (5 bases). Trimming cost V 5 bases and J 2 bases, with 13 bases left between them. This CDR3 contains 14 residues. Germline CDR1 KGHSH, CDR2 LQKENI. This CDR3 is CASSTLSTAYEQYF. CDR3 DNA sequence: TGTGCCAGCTCAACTCTTTCGACAGCCTACGAGCAGTACTTC.

This clone was counted a single time. V is TRBV24-1 and J is TRBJ2-1; the D gene is possibly TRBD2 (6 bases). CDR1 is KGHDR and CDR2 is SFDVKD in the germline V gene. V was trimmed by 4 bases and J by 0 bases, leaving 15 bases between them. The CDR3 has 17 residues. The CDR3 bases are TGTGCCACCAGTGACGGGACTGGGTTTAGCTCCTACAATGAGCAGTTCTTC. This translates into CATSDGTGFSSYNEQFF.

This clone was seen just once. The V and J genes are TRBV5-1 and TRBJ2-7; D not certain. The CDR3 is 13 amino acids. The ends were cut back, 0 bases at V and 3 bases at J, with 7 bases in the middle. Per germline, CDR1 SGHRS and CDR2 YFSETQ. The CDR3, as DNA: TGCGCCAGCAGCTTGGAAAGAAGCTACGAGCAGTACTTC. Protein: CASSLERSYEQYF.

V gene TRBV21-1 combines with J gene TRBJ2-1; the D call TRBD2 from the table was never checked on the DNA. TRBV21-1 is a pseudogene. CDR3 length: 14 residues. The CDR3 protein is CASTTRSSIDEQFF. The CDR3 nucleotides read TGTGCCAGCACCACTAGGAGTAGCATAGATGAGCAGTTCTTC.

This chain joins TRBV12-3 or TRBV12-4 and TRBJ1-1; D unresolved. Trimming took off 8 bases at V and 0 bases at J, with 7 bases between the two ends. The CDR3 has 12 amino acids. CDR3: CASGQVNTEAFF. The CDR3 region has the DNA TGTGCCAGCGGCCAGGTGAACACTGAAGCTTTCTTT.

The V and J genes are TRBV9 and TRBJ1-2; D gene ambiguous. Trimming pared 0 bases from V and 5 bases from J, leaving 14 bases between. The CDR3 consists of 15 residues. The germline V gene encodes CDR1 SGDLS and CDR2 YYNGEE. CDR3 bases: TGTGCCAGCAGCGTAGAGGCAGGCCCACCTTATGGCTACACCTTC. It encodes CASSVEAGPPYGYTF. Filled out from reference TRBV9 and TRBJ1-2, the complete variable domain reads DSGVTQTPKHLITATGQRVTLRCSPRSGDLSVYWYQQSLDQGLQFLIQYYNGEERAKGNILERFSAQQFPDLHSELNLSSLELGDSALYFCASSVEAGPPYGYTFGSGTRLTVV.

The chain recombines TRBV6-1 with TRBJ1-2; D possibly corresponds to TRBD1 (6 bases). CDR1 and CDR2 from the germline V gene are MNHNS and SASEGT. V lost 2 bases, J lost 4 bases, and 17 bases lay in between. The CDR3 is made up of 16 amino acids. In DNA, the CDR3 is TGTGCCAGCAGTGAATCGGGAACAGGGCGGGGCTATGGCTACACCTTC. This sequence encodes CASSESGTGRGYGYTF.

The chain couples TRBV6-5 to TRBJ2-3; 12 bases are a match to TRBD2. The CDR3 covers 15 residues. The junction had 4 bases not matched to a gene; V was cut back by 6 bases and J by 3 bases. CDR1 is MNHEY, CDR2 SVGAGI, per germline. In nucleotides, the CDR3 is TGTGCCAGCAGGACTAGCGGGAGCCCAACAGATACGCAGTATTTT. Protein sequence: CASRTSGSPTDTQYF.

V usage is TRBV9 and J usage is TRBJ2-3; D remains ambiguous. Germline lookup yields CDR1 SGDLS and CDR2 YYNGEE. There are 18 residues in the CDR3. V shed 0 bases and J shed 0 bases, with 17 bases lying between them. CDR3 in DNA: TGTGCCAGCAGCGTAGGAGATTGGAGTTGGCGTAGCACAGATACGCAGTATTTT. Its protein is CASSVGDWSWRSTDTQYF.

The chain has TRBV7-9 and TRBJ1-2; 7 bases line up with TRBD1. CDR3 length equals 13 residues. Per the germline V gene, CDR1 is SEHNR and CDR2 is FQNEAQ (reference sequence). V was pared by 5 bases and J by 4 bases, with 4 bases of the junction left unmatched. CDR3 in amino acids: CASSQGQIYGYTF. Here the CDR3 DNA reads TGTGCCAGCAGCCAGGGACAGATCTATGGCTACACCTTC. Full variable domain (remainder filled in from reference TRBV7-9 and TRBJ1-2): DTGVSQNPRHKITKRGQNVTFRCDPISEHNRLYWYRQTLGQGPEFLTYFQNEAQLEKSRLLSDRFSAERPKGSFSTLEIQRTEQGDSAMYLCASSQGQIYGYTFGSGTRLTVV.